The 9 T cell receptor beta chains listed next were all sequenced from one sample in a study of regulatory T cells in long-lasting Graves disease. Building the TCR beta libraries relied on iRepertoire HTBI primers, and CDR3 regions underwent Arm-PCR. MiXCR, applied by TCRdb to the multiplex PCR reads, yields one record per CDR3 protein. The sample shows roughly 420,000 distinct CDR3 sequences, roughly 17% of them seen only once. Time point indicated: newly diagnosed GD, antithyroid drugs for less than 3 months. RNA isolated from PBMCs was used to make the TCR library. The sample was also linked to a second study, of T cells in Graves' hyperthyroidism and ophthalmopathy.

The sample in question was peripheral blood mononuclear cells (PBMCs), obtained at new diagnosis, from a patient treated with antithyroid drugs. The receptor source for this set is a woman younger than 30 with Graves disease.

This clonotype has a count of ten or more. The chain employs TRBV15 and TRBJ1-5; 10 nucleotides line up with TRBD1. The CDR3 runs 16 residues. Trimming removed 0 bases from V and 6 bases from J; junction bases left unmatched: 5. In germline, CDR1 is LNHNV, CDR2 YYDKDF (reference sequence). The CDR3, as DNA: TGTGCCACCAGCAGAGAACCGACAGGGGGCGGTCAGCCCCAGCATTTT. Amino acids: CATSREPTGGGQPQHF. Filled out from reference TRBV15 and TRBJ1-5, the complete variable domain reads DAMVIQNPRYQVTQFGKPVTLSCSQTLNHNVMYWYQQKSSQAPKLLFHYYDKDFNNEADTPDNFQSRRPNTSFCFLDIRSPGLGDTAMYLCATSREPTGGGQPQHFGDGTRLSIL.

The chain couples TRBV19 to TRBJ1-1; D is perhaps TRBD1 (5 bases). The CDR3 length is 14 residues. The germline CDR1 and CDR2 sequences are LNHDA and SQIVND (reference sequence). With 6 bases removed from V and 5 bases from J, the gap between germline ends came to 16 bases. CDR3 protein: CASSLGYGGTEAFF. In nucleotides, the CDR3 is TGTGCCAGTAGCCTGGGATATGGGGGGACTGAAGCTTTCTTT.

This clonotype was picked up many times. The V gene is TRBV6-5, the J gene TRBJ2-1, with 10 bases matching TRBD2. Trimming took 0 bases from V and 10 from J; bases not matched to a gene: 0. The CDR3 extends over 13 amino acids. Germline V gene lookup returns CDR1 MNHEY and CDR2 SVGAGI. In DNA, the CDR3 is TGTGCCAGCAGTTACTCGGGACTAGCGGAGCAGTTCTTC. Its protein is CASSYSGLAEQFF.

The sample holds many counts of this clonotype. The genes are TRBV5-1 and TRBJ2-2; D might be TRBD1 or TRBD2, each matching 6 bases. This CDR3 has 17 residues. CDR1 SGHRS and CDR2 YFSETQ come from the germline V gene. V was cut by 0 bases and J by 3 bases, with 15 bases left in between. DNA of the CDR3: TGCGCCAGCAGCTTGGGGCCGGCGGGGACACACACCGGGGAGCTGTTTTTT. This sequence encodes CASSLGPAGTHTGELFF.

The sample holds many counts of this clonotype. The gene calls are TRBV2 and TRBJ2-1, with TRBD2 identical over 7 bases. Trimming removed 3 bases from V and 4 bases from J; junction bases left unmatched: 6. Germline loops: CDR1 SNHLY, CDR2 FYNNEI. The CDR3 has 15 amino acids. CDR3: CASSDISGEYNEQFF. The CDR3 DNA is TGTGCCAGCAGTGATATAAGCGGGGAGTACAATGAGCAGTTCTTC.

This chain uses TRBV6-1 with TRBJ2-1; no definite D call. Germline V gene data show CDR1 as MNHNS and CDR2 as SASEGT. The V gene lost 1 base and the J gene lost 5 bases, with 24 bases spanning the gap. This CDR3 contains 19 residues. The CDR3 loop is CASSEVPDLFQTINNEQFF. In DNA, the CDR3 is TGTGCCAGCAGTGAAGTTCCGGACCTATTTCAAACGATCAACAATGAGCAGTTCTTC.

The rearrangement uses TRBV9 and TRBJ2-3; perhaps TRBD1 as D (5 bases). The length of the CDR3 is 14 residues. V was cut by 0 bases and J by 6 bases, with 11 bases left in between. The germline CDR1 and CDR2 sequences are SGDLS and YYNGEE. The CDR3 here is CASSVAQVGDTQYF. CDR3 coding DNA: TGTGCCAGCAGCGTAGCACAGGTGGGGGATACGCAGTATTTT.

This clonotype was counted at least ten times. The chain is built from TRBV28 and TRBJ1-3; weak D call: TRBD1 (6 bases). Germline V gene data show CDR1 as MDHEN and CDR2 as SYDVKM. Trimming took 5 bases from V and 4 from J, leaving 12 bases between them. CDR3 length: 14 residues. In nucleotides, the CDR3 is TGTGCCAGCAGTCCTCTCGACAGGGGAAACACCATATATTTT. Protein sequence: CASSPLDRGNTIYF.

At least ten counts were recorded for this clonotype. The chain recombines TRBV4-3 with TRBJ2-3, with 14 nucleotides matching TRBD2. V lost 4 bases and J lost 5; bases outside the gene matches: 5. This CDR3 spans 16 amino acids. Germline CDR1 is LGHNA and CDR2 is YSLEER. The CDR3, as DNA: TGCGCCAGCAGCCCGGGACTAGCGGGAGAACTAGATACGCAGTATTTT. As protein: CASSPGLAGELDTQYF.